This entry concerns a single TCR beta chain. The data are from a study of cytomegalovirus exposure and HLA in healthy donors. The PCR had 60 Vbeta and 13 Jbeta primers. TCRdb keeps only in-frame clones here, not all; method: immunoSEQ multiplex PCR. The sample has more than 95,000 clones; over 75% are singletons. CDR1 is LGHNA, CDR2 YNFKEQ, per germline. The CDR3 is made up of 16 amino acids. J was trimmed by 7 bases and V by 1 base; bases with no gene match: 9. Input material: PBMCs. This receptor was identified in a woman in her forties in good health and CMV-seropositive. J is TRBJ2-1 and V is TRBV4-2; 8 bases match TRBD2. The CDR3, as DNA: TGTGCCAGCAGCCAAGTGACCGGGGGGGCTGAAAATGAGCAGTTCTTC. This gives the protein CASSQVTGGAENEQFF.